This T cell receptor beta chain appears in the sequencing data of a study of blood T cell repertoires in COVID-19. Looking at the study overall: Samples of COVID-19 (acute and convalescent) were obtained from the United States, Italy and Spain. Nucleic acid was either cDNA or gDNA, and it came from T cells, B-cell-depleted T cells, or PBMCs.

Trimming shortened V by 3 bases and J by 3 bases, and 6 bases separated the two germline ends. This CDR3 comprises 12 residues. In the authors' workflow: Amplification from reference gene primers served as the basis for estimated nucleated cell counts. Sequenced by immunoSEQ multiplex PCR; TCRdb stores in-frame clones only, minus some. The DNA was the basis for D and trimming; V, J and clone size are from that table. Of some 300,000 clones in the sample, about 86% are singletons; the top ten hold less than 15%. The Seattle patients, enrolled during active infection, were followed longitudinally. This clonotype originated in a woman between 65 and 79 years old with COVID-19, enrolled during active disease. The rearrangement uses TRBV12-3 or TRBV12-4 and TRBJ2-7; D not certain. The sequencing input was peripheral blood. The CDR3 spells CASSFQFYEQYF. In DNA form, the CDR3 reads TGTGCCAGCAGTTTCCAATTCTACGAGCAGTACTTC.